The 17 T cell receptor beta chains reported below all come from one sample, sequenced in a study of lymphopenia after photon versus proton radiotherapy. Repertoires were generated with immunoSEQ multiplex PCR, while TCRdb's copy carries only in-frame clones and drops some. The top ten clones hold about 4.7% of a sample with 150,000 to 200,000 clones, around nine tenths of them seen once. Sequences were derived from peripheral blood, sampled from a patient treated with photon-based radiotherapy. The receptor source for this set is a man aged 50 or older with gastric cancer.

The rearrangement links TRBV4-2 to TRBJ2-1; possibly TRBD2 for D (6 bases). Germline CDR1 is LGHNA and CDR2 is YNFKEQ. Trimming took 3 bases from V and 10 from J, leaving 16 bases between them. The CDR3 is 14 residues long. CDR3 region: CASSQGRGDSEQFF. DNA for the CDR3: TGTGCCAGCAGCCAGGGTAGAGGGGACTCAGAGCAGTTCTTC.

The V gene is TRBV30, the J gene TRBJ1-4; the D is unclear. Trimming took off 3 bases at V and 10 bases at J, with 9 bases between the two ends. Germline V CDR1 and CDR2: GTSNPN, SVGIG (reference sequence). CDR3 size: 11 residues. CDR3 loop: CAWSPRGKLFF. CDR3 coding DNA: TGTGCCTGGAGCCCCCGCGGAAAACTGTTTTTT.

The chain joins TRBV14 to TRBJ2-7; 13 bases agree with TRBD2. Trimming took 4 bases from V and 6 from J; bases not matched to a gene: 9. Germline CDR1 SGHDN, CDR2 FVKESK. The CDR3 has 16 residues. CDR3 nucleotide sequence: TGTGCCAGCAGCCTAACTAGCGGGAGGGCCGGAATCGAGCAGTACTTC. Its translation: CASSLTSGRAGIEQYF.

The V call is TRBV28, the J call TRBJ1-2, with TRBD1 as a possible D gene (6 bases). With 5 bases removed from V and 0 bases from J, the gap between germline ends came to 28 bases. The CDR3 extends over 20 amino acids. The germline V gene has CDR1 MDHEN and CDR2 SYDVKM. The CDR3 region is CASSPVIQTGMGFANYGYTF. The CDR3 DNA sequence: TGTGCCAGCAGTCCCGTGATTCAGACAGGAATGGGGTTTGCTAACTATGGCTACACCTTC.

DNA of the CDR3: TGTGCCAGCAGTCCCGCCGGGACAGGTACCTACGAGCAGTACTTC. Protein product: CASSPAGTGTYEQYF. The rearrangement joins TRBV28 to TRBJ2-7; 8 bases agree with TRBD1. The CDR3 consists of 15 residues. J lost 2 bases, V lost 5 bases, and 8 bases had no gene match. Germline values: CDR1 MDHEN, CDR2 SYDVKM.

The rearrangement joins TRBV6-5 to TRBJ1-1; 12 bases are shared with TRBD1. CDR3 length: 13 residues. With 5 bases clipped from V and 8 bases from J, the junction kept 3 bases outside the gene matches. Germline V gene sequence: CDR1 MNHEY, CDR2 SVGAGI. The CDR3 here is CASSRGTGGEAFF. The CDR3 DNA reads as TGTGCCAGCAGTCGTGGGACAGGGGGCGAAGCTTTCTTT.

This chain links TRBV9 with TRBJ2-3; perhaps TRBD2 as D (6 bases). This CDR3 is 16 amino acids long. Per the germline V gene, CDR1 is SGDLS and CDR2 is YYNGEE. Trimming removed 4 bases at V and 0 bases at J, with 15 bases between. The CDR3 nucleotides are TGTGCCAGCAGCAAGAGGGAGGCGGGAAGCACAGATACGCAGTATTTT. Amino acid sequence: CASSKREAGSTDTQYF.

The V and J genes are TRBV5-4 and TRBJ1-2; tentative D call: TRBD1 (6 bases). V lost 0 bases and J 2 bases, leaving 17 bases between the germline ends. CDR3 size: 17 residues. Germline V lookup: CDR1 SGHNT, CDR2 YYREEE (reference sequence). The CDR3 nucleotides read TGTGCCAGCAGCTTGGCTACAGGGTTTGGGACGAACTATGGCTACACCTTC. Its protein is CASSLATGFGTNYGYTF.

This chain uses TRBV4-3 with TRBJ2-7, with 7 bases that match TRBD2. The CDR3 spans 16 residues. Trimming removed 4 bases from V and 3 bases from J; junction bases left unmatched: 12. Germline V lookup: CDR1 LGHNA, CDR2 YSLEER. The CDR3 reads CASSPEAGTGYYEQYF. Here the CDR3 DNA reads TGCGCCAGCAGCCCGGAAGCGGGAACGGGTTACTACGAGCAGTACTTC.

The J gene is TRBJ2-7, the V gene TRBV30; D call uncertain. Per germline, CDR1 GTSNPN and CDR2 SVGIG (reference sequence). The CDR3 runs 12 residues. V lost 0 bases, J lost 5 bases, and 8 bases lay in between. The CDR3 region is CAWSVPRHEQYF. CDR3 sequence (DNA): TGTGCCTGGAGTGTCCCCAGGCACGAGCAGTACTTC.

The CDR3, as DNA: TGTGCCAGCAGGGAGGAGCGCGGACCCTCCTACGAGCAGTACTTC. Protein sequence: CASREERGPSYEQYF. This chain connects TRBV7-6 to TRBJ2-7, with D possibly TRBD2 on 5 matching bases. Between the trimmed V and J ends, which lost 6 bases and 0 bases, there was a span of 15 bases. The germline gives CDR1 SGHVS, CDR2 FNYEAQ. There are 15 residues in the CDR3.

V usage is TRBV7-2 and J usage is TRBJ2-7; the D gene could be TRBD1 or TRBD2 (6 bases each). The V gene lost 5 bases and the J gene lost 4 bases, with 18 bases spanning the gap. This CDR3 region has 15 residues. Germline CDR1 is SGHTA and CDR2 is FQGNSA. The CDR3 nucleotides are TGTGCCAGCAGCACTAGTTTCGGAGGGGGATACGAGCAGTACTTC. Protein product: CASSTSFGGGYEQYF.

This chain links TRBV7-2 with TRBJ1-4; the match to TRBD1 covers 7 bases. V was pared by 3 bases and J by 7 bases, with 8 bases of the junction left unmatched. The CDR3 is 15 residues long. The germline CDR1 and CDR2 sequences are SGHTA and FQGNSA. The CDR3 loop is CASSFRTGVGEKLFF. Written as DNA, the CDR3 is TGTGCCAGCAGCTTCCGGACAGGAGTTGGTGAAAAACTGTTTTTT.

The rearrangement uses TRBV28 and TRBJ1-1; 9 nucleotides agree with TRBD1. V shed 1 base, J shed 4 bases, and the junction held 4 bases outside the gene matches. The germline V gene has CDR1 MDHEN and CDR2 SYDVKM. CDR3 length: 15 residues. CDR3 bases: TGTGCCAGCAGTTTATTTGACAGGGGGGCCACTGAAGCTTTCTTT. It codes for CASSLFDRGATEAFF.

This sequence joins TRBV7-9 and TRBJ2-2; TRBD1 aligns across 9 bases. The CDR3 spans 15 residues. CDR1 and CDR2 from the germline V gene are SEHNR and FQNEAQ (reference sequence). With 5 bases clipped from V and 6 bases from J, the junction kept 7 bases outside the gene matches. CDR3 sequence reads: CASSRQGERAGELFF. The CDR3 region has the DNA TGTGCCAGCAGCCGACAGGGGGAAAGGGCCGGGGAGCTGTTTTTT.

The chain uses TRBV6-5 and TRBJ2-5; D is possibly TRBD2 (6 bases). This CDR3 is 16 amino acids long. CDR1 MNHEY and CDR2 SVGAGI come from the germline V gene. V shed 2 bases and J shed 3 bases, with 16 bases lying between them. CDR3 protein: CASSYGSVAVEETQYF. The CDR3, as DNA: TGTGCCAGCAGTTACGGATCGGTAGCGGTTGAAGAGACCCAGTACTTC.

J is TRBJ2-4 and V is TRBV7-8; 12 bases are a match to TRBD2. The CDR3 length is 18 residues. CDR1 SGHVS and CDR2 FQNEAQ come from the germline V gene. V dropped 1 base and J dropped 0; count of bases not matched to a gene: 4. In DNA, the CDR3 is TGTGCCAGCAGCTTAGATCGACTAGCGGGAGTAGCCAAAAACATTCAGTACTTC. Its protein product is CASSLDRLAGVAKNIQYF.